Below, 7 T cell receptor beta chains from the same sample are listed, as sequenced in a study of cytomegalovirus exposure and HLA in healthy donors. Primers: 60 Vbeta forward and 13 Jbeta reverse. Produced via immunoSEQ multiplex PCR; TCRdb's table is partial and in-frame only. The table has about 140,000 clones, around 72% seen once. Sequenced input: PBMCs. All receptors derive from a man between 45 and 60 years old in good health and CMV-seropositive.

The V and J genes are TRBV27 and TRBJ2-7; TRBD1 agrees at 8 bases. V gave up 5 bases and J gave up 3 bases; unmatched junction bases: 6. The CDR3 extends over 14 amino acids. Germline CDR1 reads MNHEY; CDR2 reads SMNVEV (reference sequence). CDR3 residues: CASSRGTGIYEQYF. The CDR3 bases are TGTGCCAGCAGTCGAGGGACAGGTATCTACGAGCAGTACTTC.

The gene calls are TRBV21-1 and TRBJ2-3; no check of the table's D call, TRBD2, against the DNA was made. TRBV21-1 is an annotated pseudogene. This CDR3 contains 13 residues. In nucleotides, the CDR3 is TGTGCCAGCAGCCCTCCGGAGGTGCAAACGCAGTATTTT. Translating it yields CASSPPEVQTQYF.

The V gene is TRBV18, the J gene TRBJ2-6; D ambiguous. V was cut by 1 base and J by 0 bases, with 10 bases left in between. This CDR3 is 17 amino acids long. Germline V gene lookup returns CDR1 KGHSH and CDR2 LQKENI. The CDR3 DNA is TGTGCCAGCTCACCACAGACAAGCAGCTCTGGGGCCAACGTCCTGACTTTC. This codes for CASSPQTSSSGANVLTF.

V is TRBV28 and J is TRBJ2-1; D ambiguous. The V gene's germline CDR1 is MDHEN and CDR2 SYDVKM. V dropped 6 bases and J dropped 6 bases, with 3 bases sitting between them. This CDR3 has 10 amino acids. Here the CDR3 DNA reads TGTGCCAGCAGCTCCAATGAGCAGTTCTTC. Residues: CASSSNEQFF.

This clone was counted a single time. The chain is built from TRBV19 and TRBJ1-5, with 9 bases lining up with TRBD1. With 0 bases clipped from V and 6 bases from J, the junction kept 6 bases outside the gene matches. CDR3 length: 16 amino acids. Germline V gene data show CDR1 as LNHDA and CDR2 as SQIVND (reference sequence). The CDR3, as DNA: TGTGCCAGTAGTATAGATGAAACAGGGGGCGGTCAGCCCCAGCATTTT. Residues: CASSIDETGGGQPQHF.

The CDR3 is CSVASGTSTVEQYF. The DNA of the CDR3 is TGCAGCGTTGCCTCCGGGACTTCCACCGTCGAGCAGTACTTC. J is TRBJ2-7 and V is TRBV29-1; tentative D call: TRBD2 (6 bases). The germline gives CDR1 SQVTM, CDR2 ANQGSEA. This CDR3 has 14 residues. V lost 4 bases and J lost 6, with 19 bases in between.

The chain carries TRBV2 and TRBJ2-2; TRBD2 matches at 12 bases. The length of the CDR3 is 17 residues. Germline-derived CDR1 and CDR2 are SNHLY and FYNNEI. V was pared by 5 bases and J by 5 bases, with 9 bases of the junction left unmatched. The chain's CDR3 is CASSYLPSGGDTGELFF. The CDR3, as DNA: TGTGCCAGCAGTTACCTTCCTAGCGGGGGGGATACCGGGGAGCTGTTTTTT.